A selection of T cell receptor beta chains follows, all from one sample in a study of T cells in Graves' hyperthyroidism and ophthalmopathy. TCRdb reprocessed the multiplex PCR reads with MiXCR, giving one entry per CDR3 protein. In the table there are 250,000 to 300,000 distinct CDR3 sequences, roughly 15% of which are singletons. Sequences were obtained from blood. All receptors derive from a woman aged 45-65 years with Graves' hyperthyroidism that later progressed to Graves' ophthalmopathy. Each CDR3 is given with its conserved first and last residue. A D gene is named only where the DNA matches it firmly. Clone size, where shown, is once, few, many, or a class for clones that have expanded.

clone size | J gene | D gene | V gene | CDR3 protein | CDR3 DNA
many | TRBJ2-1 | TRBD2 | TRBV7-3 | CASSPTGGNEQFF | TGTGCCAGCAGTCCCACGGGGGGCAATGAGCAGTTCTTC
. | TRBJ1-5 | . | TRBV27 | CASSGGGALQPQHF | TGTGCCAGCAGCGGGGGGGGGGCGCTTCAGCCCCAGCATTTT
. | TRBJ1-1 | TRBD1 | TRBV4-1 | CASSQEDRASTEAFF | TGCGCCAGCAGCCAAGAGGACAGGGCAAGCACTGAAGCTTTCTTT
. | TRBJ1-3 | TRBD1 | TRBV29-1 | CSVQGQLVSGSTIYF | TGCAGCGTTCAGGGACAGTTAGTCTCTGGAAGCACCATATATTTT
. | TRBJ1-2 | TRBD1 | TRBV30 | CAWRATGTGGRYGYTF | TGTGCCTGGAGGGCTACCGGGACAGGGGGCCGCTATGGCTACACCTTC
. | TRBJ2-7 | TRBD2 | TRBV7-7 | CASSPRTSGFYEQYF | TGTGCTAGCAGCCCAAGGACTAGCGGTTTCTACGAGCAGTACTTC
few | TRBJ2-7 | TRBD1 | TRBV13 | CASSSTIGLLGSGTGSSYEQYF | TGTGCCAGCAGCTCCACTATAGGGTTGTTAGGGAGCGGGACAGGGTCCTCCTACGAGCAGTACTTC
few | TRBJ2-1 | . | TRBV6-1 | CASSRGSGGSYNEQFF | TGTGCCAGCAGCCGGGGGAGCGGAGGCTCCTACAATGAGCAGTTCTTC
few | TRBJ2-5 | TRBD2 | TRBV20-1 | CSVIVRLAGYQETQYF | TGCAGTGTTATAGTGAGACTAGCGGGATACCAAGAGACCCAGTACTTC
many | TRBJ1-1 | TRBD1 | TRBV18 | CASSPRGQGALNTEAFF | TGTGCCAGCTCCCCAAGGGGACAGGGCGCGTTGAACACTGAAGCTTTCTTT
many | TRBJ1-1 | . | TRBV28 | CASTLHTEAFF | TGTGCCAGCACACTGCATACAGAAGCTTTCTTT
. | TRBJ1-4 | TRBD1 | TRBV5-6 | CASSAGTENGIGKLFF | TGTGCCAGCAGCGCCGGGACAGAAAACGGAATCGGAAAACTGTTTTTT
many | TRBJ2-5 | TRBD2 | TRBV28 | CASSLSGGQETQYF | TGTGCCAGCAGTTTATCGGGGGGGCAAGAGACCCAGTACTTC
many | TRBJ1-2 | . | TRBV12-3/TRBV12-4 | CASSLEPNDRFYGYTF | TGTGCCAGCAGTTTGGAGCCCAACGACAGATTCTATGGCTACACCTTC
many | TRBJ2-7 | . | TRBV2 | CASSEFYEQYF | TGTGCCAGCAGTGAATTTTACGAGCAGTACTTC
. | TRBJ2-7 | . | TRBV29-1 | CSVQYASYEQYF | TGCAGCGTGCAATATGCTTCCTACGAGCAGTACTTC
. | TRBJ2-1 | TRBD2 | TRBV29-1 | CSVEEKNTGDGSWSSGLRNEQFF | TGCAGCGTTGAAGAAAAAAATACGGGGGACGGATCATGGTCTAGCGGCCTGCGGAATGAGCAGTTCTTC
many | TRBJ2-7 | TRBD2 | TRBV11-2 | CASSLTRGSSYEQYF | TGTGCCAGCAGCTTAACGCGGGGGAGCTCCTACGAGCAGTACTTC
. | TRBJ2-3 | . | TRBV18 | CASSPPSRGTTQYF | TGTGCCAGCTCACCACCGTCTAGAGGCACGACGCAGTATTTT
many | TRBJ1-1 | TRBD1 | TRBV20-1 | CRLTGGSEAFF | TGCAGGCTGACAGGGGGGTCTGAAGCTTTCTTT
many | TRBJ2-5 | TRBD1 | TRBV15 | CATGQGQETQYF | TGTGCCACCGGACAGGGGCAAGAGACCCAGTACTTC
many | TRBJ1-2 | TRBD1 | TRBV20-1 | CSARTGGHYGYTF | TGCAGTGCAAGGACAGGGGGCCACTATGGCTACACCTTC
many | TRBJ2-5 | TRBD2 | TRBV20-1 | CSALRLAEFQETQYF | TGCAGTGCTCTCCGACTAGCGGAGTTCCAAGAGACCCAGTACTTC
. | TRBJ2-3 | TRBD2 | TRBV20-1 | CSAPVAGATDTQYF | TGCAGTGCTCCTGTAGCGGGAGCGACAGATACGCAGTATTTT
many | TRBJ2-1 | . | TRBV3-1 | CASSHEGGYNEQFF | TGTGCCAGCAGCCATGAAGGAGGGTACAATGAGCAGTTCTTC
few | TRBJ2-2 | . | TRBV6-4 | CASSEQGLENTGELFF | TGTGCCAGCAGTGAACAGGGCCTAGAGAACACCGGGGAGCTGTTTTTT
many | TRBJ2-4 | TRBD1 | TRBV28 | CASSPGDRRNIQYF | TGTGCCAGCAGTCCTGGGGACAGGAGAAACATTCAGTACTTC
many | TRBJ2-3 | . | TRBV2 | CASRRDTDTQYF | TGTGCCAGCCGACGGGACACAGATACGCAGTATTTT
many | TRBJ2-3 | TRBD1 | TRBV24-1 | CATSDQGQGGTDTQYF | TGTGCCACCAGTGATCAGGGACAGGGTGGCACAGATACGCAGTATTTT
many | TRBJ2-1 | TRBD1 | TRBV5-1 | CASWAGTGVYDEQFF | TGCGCCAGCTGGGCCGGGACAGGGGTTTACGATGAGCAGTTCTTC
. | TRBJ2-5 | TRBD1 | TRBV13 | CASSPEGQGQETQYF | TGTGCCAGCAGCCCAGAGGGACAGGGGCAAGAGACCCAGTACTTC
few | TRBJ2-2 | TRBD2 | TRBV5-4 | CASSLLAARTGELFF | TGTGCCAGCAGCTTGCTAGCGGCCCGGACCGGGGAGCTGTTTTTT
. | TRBJ2-6 | TRBD1 | TRBV10-3 | CAISESTGATDVLTF | TGTGCCATCAGTGAGTCGACAGGGGCGACCGACGTCCTGACTTTC
. | TRBJ2-3 | . | TRBV9 | CASSVGVGADTQYF | TGTGCCAGCAGCGTAGGAGTGGGAGCAGATACGCAGTATTTT
many | TRBJ1-2 | . | TRBV28 | CASSPHDTAYGYTF | TGTGCCAGCAGTCCGCACGACACAGCCTATGGCTACACCTTC
. | TRBJ2-7 | TRBD2 | TRBV10-3 | CAISDTSGSYEQYF | TGTGCCATCAGTGACACTAGCGGCTCCTACGAGCAGTACTTC
many | TRBJ2-1 | . | TRBV28 | CASSTTLQHGRPYNEQFF | TGTGCCAGCAGTACTACCCTCCAACACGGAAGGCCCTACAATGAGCAGTTCTTC
many | TRBJ2-7 | TRBD2 | TRBV20-1 | CSARGGTSGYEQYF | TGCAGTGCTAGAGGTGGGACTAGCGGGTACGAGCAGTACTTC
many | TRBJ2-1 | TRBD2 | TRBV20-1 | CSARSPGGRRAYNEQFF | TGCAGTGCTAGATCCCCGGGAGGGAGGAGGGCCTACAATGAGCAGTTCTTC
many | TRBJ2-1 | . | TRBV9 | CASSGGGGSYNEQFF | TGTGCCAGCAGCGGAGGGGGGGGTTCCTACAATGAGCAGTTCTTC
few | TRBJ2-3 | . | TRBV19 | CASSYLGWEDTQYF | TGTGCCAGTAGTTATTTGGGCTGGGAAGATACGCAGTATTTT
. | TRBJ1-1 | . | TRBV20-1 | CSALDKDTEAFF | TGCAGTGCTCTCGACAAGGACACTGAAGCTTTCTTT
. | TRBJ2-7 | TRBD2 | TRBV4-1 | CASSQPSGRNHEQYF | TGCGCCAGCAGCCAACCAAGCGGGAGAAACCACGAGCAGTACTTC
many | TRBJ1-2 | TRBD1 | TRBV2 | CASRKTGGANYGYTF | TGTGCCAGCAGGAAAACAGGGGGAGCTAACTATGGCTACACCTTC
many | TRBJ1-2 | . | TRBV20-1 | CSARDRRENYGYTF | TGCAGTGCTAGAGATAGGAGGGAAAACTATGGCTACACCTTC
many | TRBJ1-1 | . | TRBV10-3 | CATYGTPKTEAFF | TGTGCCACATACGGGACACCTAAAACTGAAGCTTTCTTT
many | TRBJ2-7 | TRBD1 | TRBV2 | CASSASDRAPYEQYF | TGTGCCAGCAGCGCATCGGACAGGGCCCCCTACGAGCAGTACTTC
many | TRBJ2-3 | TRBD2 | TRBV5-1 | CASSFMAGTSDPDTQYF | TGCGCCAGCAGCTTCATGGCGGGGACTAGCGACCCAGATACGCAGTATTTT
. | TRBJ1-1 | TRBD1 | TRBV20-1 | CSARVGWTGDTEAFF | TGCAGTGCTAGAGTTGGTTGGACAGGGGACACTGAAGCTTTCTTT
many | TRBJ2-7 | TRBD1 | TRBV18 | CASSPAGTGSYEQYF | TGTGCCAGCTCACCCGCAGGGACAGGGTCCTACGAGCAGTACTTC
many | TRBJ2-7 | TRBD1 | TRBV6-2/TRBV6-3 | CASSKRQGSSYEQYF | TGTGCCAGCAGCAAAAGACAGGGGAGCTCCTACGAGCAGTACTTC
few | TRBJ2-1 | . | TRBV19 | CASSMPYNEQFF | TGTGCCAGTAGTATGCCGTACAATGAGCAGTTCTTC
few | TRBJ2-1 | TRBD2 | TRBV24-1 | CATSDRTSGRGRSYNEQFF | TGTGCCACCAGTGATAGGACTAGCGGGAGGGGAAGGTCCTACAATGAGCAGTTCTTC
few | TRBJ2-7 | . | TRBV30 | CAWTEISYEQYF | TGTGCCTGGACCGAAATAAGCTACGAGCAGTACTTC
. | TRBJ1-5 | TRBD1 | TRBV5-5 | CASSQQGVISNQPQHF | TGTGCCAGCAGTCAACAGGGGGTGATTAGCAATCAGCCCCAGCATTTT
many | TRBJ2-2 | . | TRBV3-1 | CASSHGRAGELFF | TGTGCCAGCAGCCATGGTCGAGCCGGGGAGCTGTTTTTT
few | TRBJ2-5 | . | TRBV9 | CASSVVPIGETQYF | TGTGCCAGCAGCGTAGTTCCAATAGGGGAGACCCAGTACTTC
many | TRBJ2-3 | . | TRBV18 | CASSPPGPKGTDTQYF | TGTGCCAGCTCACCACCTGGACCGAAAGGCACAGATACGCAGTATTTT
many | TRBJ2-3 | . | TRBV10-1 | CASRRGSSTDTQYF | TGCGCCAGCCGGAGGGGGTCAAGCACAGATACGCAGTATTTT
many | TRBJ2-1 | . | TRBV7-9 | CASSLRGQGRNEQFF | TGTGCCAGCAGCTTAAGGGGTCAGGGGCGCAATGAGCAGTTCTTC